The 25 T cell receptor beta chains presented below share a single source sample, sequenced in a study of patients and donors after allogeneic stem cell transplantation. TCRdb analysed the RT-PCR reads with MiXCR anew, one entry per CDR3 protein. The table shows 800,000 to 1,000,000 distinct CDR3 sequences, with more than 15% occurring only once. Material for sequencing was blood, either unsorted or a sorted T cell fraction (not recorded which). Receptors were obtained from a human donor who was either an allogeneic HSCT recipient or a stem cell or donor lymphocyte infusion donor (not recorded which). It is not recorded whose cells these are; they may come from a transplant donor.

In its sample, this clonotype was seen a few times. This chain links TRBV6-2 or TRBV6-3 with TRBJ1-1; possibly TRBD1 for D (5 bases). Trimming left V 0 bases short and J 9 bases short, with 8 bases between. CDR1 and CDR2 from the germline V gene are MNHEY and SVGEGT. The CDR3 is made up of 12 amino acids. Here the CDR3 DNA reads TGTGCCAGCAGTTACTCCCAGGGCAAAGCTTTCTTT. Translated, it gives CASSYSQGKAFF.

This clonotype was counted only a few times. The chain has TRBV5-5 and TRBJ2-3; 9 bases fit TRBD1. The germline V gene has CDR1 SGHKS and CDR2 YYEKEE (reference sequence). This CDR3 spans 16 amino acids. With V trimmed by 2 bases and J by 3 bases, 7 bases remained unmatched. CDR3 DNA sequence: TGTGCCAGCAGCTTACCGGGACAGGGAATAACAGATACGCAGTATTTT. Translating it yields CASSLPGQGITDTQYF. Together with reference TRBV5-5 and TRBJ2-3, the CDR3 gives the full variable domain: DAGVTQSPTHLIKTRGQQVTLRCSPISGHKSVSWYQQVLGQGPQFIFQYYEKEERGRGNFPDRFSARQFPNYSSELNVNALLLGDSALYLCASSLPGQGITDTQYFGPGTRLTVL.

The J gene is TRBJ1-1, the V gene TRBV18; possibly TRBD1 for D (5 bases). The V end lost 5 bases, the J end lost 1 base, and 14 bases lay between the germline ends. Germline V gene lookup returns CDR1 KGHSH and CDR2 LQKENI. There are 15 residues in the CDR3. Written as DNA, the CDR3 is TGTGCCAGCTCAGACGGCGGGGGGGGGAACACTGAAGCTTTCTTT. Its translation: CASSDGGGGNTEAFF.

This clonotype has just a few counts. J is TRBJ2-5 and V is TRBV12-3 or TRBV12-4; D unclear. The germline V and J ends were trimmed by 4 bases and 1 base, with 7 bases remaining between them. The CDR3 loop spans 13 amino acids. The CDR3 nucleotides read TGTGCCAGCAGTTCCGGGTCCCAAGAGACCCAGTACTTC. Translation gives CASSSGSQETQYF.

This clonotype has only a few counts. J is TRBJ2-7 and V is TRBV4-2; unclear D gene. The CDR3 length is 11 residues. Germline V gene lookup returns CDR1 LGHNA and CDR2 YNFKEQ. The V and J ends lost 3 bases and 5 bases respectively, with 5 bases between them. In DNA form, the CDR3 reads TGTGCCAGCAGCCACCAAAACGAGCAGTACTTC. It specifies CASSHQNEQYF.

The table lists this clonotype with a few counts. The gene calls are TRBV20-1 and TRBJ2-7, with 10 bases lining up with TRBD2. The CDR3 totals 14 residues. The germline CDR1 and CDR2 sequences are DFQATT and SNEGSKA (reference sequence). Losses at the gene ends were 6 bases for V and 2 bases for J; bases not matched to a gene: 7. CDR3 region: CSAFEREGPYEQYF. In nucleotides, the CDR3 is TGCAGTGCCTTCGAGCGGGAGGGCCCCTACGAGCAGTACTTC.

This clonotype appeared a few times. The chain links TRBV10-3 to TRBJ2-7; 7 bases agree with TRBD2. The J segment lost 2 bases and the V segment lost 6 bases, leaving 7 bases of the junction unmatched. CDR1 and CDR2 (germline): ENHRY, SYGVKD. The CDR3 has 14 residues. The CDR3 nucleotides are TGTGCCATCAGCCGACGGGAGGACACCTACGAGCAGTACTTC. Its translation is CAISRREDTYEQYF.

This clonotype has at least ten counts. The chain recombines TRBV10-3 with TRBJ1-1; unclear D gene. CDR3 size: 13 residues. CDR1 ENHRY and CDR2 SYGVKD come from the germline V gene. The V gene lost 2 bases and the J gene lost 2 bases, with 6 bases spanning the gap. The CDR3 region is CAISEKGNTEAFF. DNA for the CDR3: TGTGCCATCAGTGAGAAGGGTAACACTGAAGCTTTCTTT.

This chain connects TRBV20-1 to TRBJ2-5; D gene unclear. Per germline, CDR1 DFQATT and CDR2 SNEGSKA (reference sequence). The CDR3 loop spans 14 amino acids. The V gene lost 2 bases and the J gene lost 5 bases, with 15 bases spanning the gap. CDR3 DNA: TGCAGTGCTAGAACGGATAAGCGACGGGAGACCCAGTACTTC. It codes for CSARTDKRRETQYF.

This clonotype was seen a few times. The chain uses TRBV4-3 and TRBJ2-1, with TRBD2 matching 13 bases. With V trimmed by 0 bases and J by 3 bases, 8 bases remained unmatched. Germline loops: CDR1 LGHNA, CDR2 YSLEER. The CDR3 totals 19 residues. In DNA form, the CDR3 reads TGCGCCAGCAGCCAAGATATACTAGCGGGGGGGCCAGTCTACAATGAGCAGTTCTTC. It specifies CASSQDILAGGPVYNEQFF.

CDR3 in DNA: TGTGCCATCAGTGAGGGGTCGCAGAGGAACACTGAAGCTTTCTTT. Its translation is CAISEGSQRNTEAFF. This chain joins TRBV10-3 and TRBJ1-1, with D unclear. CDR1 is ENHRY and CDR2 is SYGVKD in the germline V gene. Trimming removed 2 bases from V and 1 base from J, with 11 bases in between. This CDR3 has 15 amino acids.

This clonotype has just a few counts. This chain connects TRBV27 to TRBJ2-7; 7 bases match TRBD1. The CDR3 runs to 16 residues. Germline-derived CDR1 and CDR2 are MNHEY and SMNVEV (reference sequence). V shed 0 bases and J 1 base; nucleotides not matched to a gene: 6. The DNA for the CDR3 is TGTGCCAGCAGTTTATCTGCGGACAGGCTGTCCTACGAGCAGTACTTC. This gives the protein CASSLSADRLSYEQYF.

V and J are TRBV28 and TRBJ1-2; TRBD1 is a possible D gene (5 bases). This CDR3 is 15 amino acids long. Germline-derived CDR1 and CDR2 are MDHEN and SYDVKM. Trimming took off 5 bases at V and 0 bases at J, with 13 bases between the two ends. The CDR3 loop is CASSQMTASNYGYTF. In DNA, the CDR3 is TGTGCCAGCAGTCAGATGACAGCCTCTAACTATGGCTACACCTTC.

This chain links TRBV29-1 with TRBJ2-3; D might be TRBD1 (6 bases). V was clipped by 3 bases and J by 2 bases, with 9 bases between them. CDR3 length: 13 residues. Germline V gene sequence: CDR1 SQVTM, CDR2 ANQGSEA. In DNA, the CDR3 is TGCAGCGTTGACCGGGGACACACAGATACGCAGTATTTT. It specifies CSVDRGHTDTQYF.

The chain recombines TRBV7-2 with TRBJ1-4; TRBD1 matches 7 bases. The V gene end was trimmed by 5 bases and the J gene end by 10 bases; junction bases not matched to a gene: 10. The CDR3 loop spans 14 amino acids. In germline, CDR1 is SGHTA, CDR2 FQGNSA. CDR3: CASSRQGGEGKLFF. DNA of the CDR3: TGTGCCAGCAGCCGACAGGGAGGGGAAGGAAAACTGTTTTTT.

The rearrangement links TRBV19 to TRBJ1-1; D is unresolved. The CDR3 loop spans 14 amino acids. Germline CDR1 and CDR2: LNHDA and SQIVND (reference sequence). Trimming stripped 3 bases from V and 4 bases from J, with 12 bases between. The CDR3 loop is CASSIVRGSTEAFF. The CDR3 coding sequence is TGTGCCAGTAGTATCGTTCGGGGAAGCACTGAAGCTTTCTTT.

The V call is TRBV25-1, the J call TRBJ1-2, with a possible D match to TRBD1 (5 bases). This CDR3 has 15 amino acids. Germline V gene sequence: CDR1 MGHDK, CDR2 SYGVNS. V lost 1 base to trimming and J lost 5 bases, with 14 bases between them. CDR3 nucleotides: TGTGCCAGCAGTGAATGGCAGGGAGGGAGATATGGCTACACCTTC. This translates into CASSEWQGGRYGYTF.

The chain combines TRBV28 with TRBJ1-1; 7 bases map to TRBD1. Trimming removed 6 bases from V and 5 bases from J; junction bases left unmatched: 6. The germline V gene has CDR1 MDHEN and CDR2 SYDVKM. This CDR3 has 13 residues. In DNA, the CDR3 is TGTGCCAGCAGAACAGGGGTGGAAACTGAAGCTTTCTTT. This translates into CASRTGVETEAFF.

This clonotype was picked up a small number of times. V and J are TRBV24-1 and TRBJ2-3; perhaps TRBD2 as D (6 bases). CDR3 length: 15 residues. Germline V gene lookup returns CDR1 KGHDR and CDR2 SFDVKD. Trimming took off 5 bases at V and 4 bases at J, with 15 bases between the two ends. CDR3 amino acids: CATSGGEVSADTQYF. The CDR3 DNA follows: TGTGCCACCAGTGGGGGGGAGGTAAGCGCAGATACGCAGTATTTT.

This clonotype was counted only a few times. This chain links TRBV20-1 with TRBJ2-3; 14 positions match TRBD2. Per germline, CDR1 DFQATT and CDR2 SNEGSKA (reference sequence). The CDR3 is made up of 15 amino acids. Germline trimming cut 6 bases from V and 8 bases from J; bases unmatched to any gene: 10. The CDR3, as DNA: TGCAGTGCATCATCCGGGACTAGCGGGAGCGGTACGCAGTATTTT. This sequence encodes CSASSGTSGSGTQYF.

Ten or more counts support this clonotype. The chain combines TRBV12-3 or TRBV12-4 with TRBJ2-1; 16 nucleotides line up with TRBD2. CDR3 length equals 17 residues. Trimming removed 3 bases from V and 3 bases from J; junction bases left unmatched: 2. The CDR3, as DNA: TGTGCCAGCAGTTTTGGGACTAGCGGGAGGGACTACAATGAGCAGTTCTTC. Protein sequence: CASSFGTSGRDYNEQFF.

V gene TRBV6-5 combines with J gene TRBJ1-1; D call uncertain. Germline CDR1 is MNHEY and CDR2 is SVGAGI. The V gene lost 0 bases and the J gene lost 3 bases, with 11 bases spanning the gap. CDR3 length equals 15 residues. The CDR3 protein is CASSYSILPYTEAFF. In DNA form, the CDR3 reads TGTGCCAGCAGTTACTCGATTCTCCCATACACTGAAGCTTTCTTT.

This chain links TRBV15 with TRBJ2-7; D perhaps matches TRBD2 (5 bases). CDR3 length: 17 amino acids. Per the germline V gene, CDR1 is LNHNV and CDR2 is YYDKDF (reference sequence). V lost 0 bases, J lost 0 bases, and 15 bases lay in between. The chain's CDR3 is CATSRDVEGASSYEQYF. CDR3 bases: TGTGCCACCAGCAGAGATGTCGAGGGAGCGAGCTCCTACGAGCAGTACTTC.

Only one count was recorded for this clonotype. This chain connects TRBV20-1 to TRBJ1-4, with 9 positions matching TRBD1. Germline V gene sequence: CDR1 DFQATT, CDR2 SNEGSKA (reference sequence). The CDR3 spans 13 residues. V was pared by 7 bases and J by 9 bases, with 9 bases of the junction left unmatched. The CDR3 is CSVSRDREQKLFF. Here the CDR3 DNA reads TGCAGTGTCAGCCGGGACAGGGAGCAAAAACTGTTTTTT.

This clonotype was recorded a few times. The chain employs TRBV12-3 or TRBV12-4 and TRBJ2-7; 9 bases map to TRBD2. This CDR3 is built from 19 residues. V lost 2 bases and J lost 0; bases outside the gene matches: 14. The CDR3 reads CASSLSGGRKTSSSYEQYF. CDR3 nucleotide sequence: TGTGCCAGCAGTTTAAGCGGGGGGCGAAAGACCTCGAGCTCCTACGAGCAGTACTTC.